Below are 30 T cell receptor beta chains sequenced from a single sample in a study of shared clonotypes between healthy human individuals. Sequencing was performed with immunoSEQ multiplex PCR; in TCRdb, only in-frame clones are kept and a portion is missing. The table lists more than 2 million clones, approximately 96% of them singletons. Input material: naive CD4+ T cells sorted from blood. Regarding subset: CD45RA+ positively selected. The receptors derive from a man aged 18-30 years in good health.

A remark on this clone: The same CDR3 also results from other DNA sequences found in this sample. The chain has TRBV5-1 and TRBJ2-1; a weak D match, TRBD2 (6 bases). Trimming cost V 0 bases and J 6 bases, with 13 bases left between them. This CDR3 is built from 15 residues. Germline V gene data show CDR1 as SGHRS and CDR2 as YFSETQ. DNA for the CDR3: TGCGCCAGCAGCTTGGATAGCGGCTCAGGCAATGAGCAGTTCTTC. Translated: CASSLDSGSGNEQFF.

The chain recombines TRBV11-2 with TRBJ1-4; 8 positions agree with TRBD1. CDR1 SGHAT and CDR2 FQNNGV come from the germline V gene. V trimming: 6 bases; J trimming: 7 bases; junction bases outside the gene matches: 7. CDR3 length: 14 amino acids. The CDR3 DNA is TGTGCCAGCAGGATGACAGGGGCGGGTGAAAAACTGTTTTTT. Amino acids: CASRMTGAGEKLFF. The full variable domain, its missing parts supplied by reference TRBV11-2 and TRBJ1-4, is EAGVAQSPRYKIIEKRQSVAFWCNPISGHATLYWYQQILGQGPKLLIQFQNNGVVDDSQLPKDRFSAERLKGVDSTLKIQPAKLEDSAVYLCASRMTGAGEKLFFGSGTQLSVL.

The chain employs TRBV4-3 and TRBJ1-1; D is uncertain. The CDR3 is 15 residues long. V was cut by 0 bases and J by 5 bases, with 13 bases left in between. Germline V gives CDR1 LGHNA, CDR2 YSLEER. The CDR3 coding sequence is TGCGCCAGCAGCCAAGATCCCCGAAAGGGAACTGAAGCTTTCTTT. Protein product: CASSQDPRKGTEAFF.

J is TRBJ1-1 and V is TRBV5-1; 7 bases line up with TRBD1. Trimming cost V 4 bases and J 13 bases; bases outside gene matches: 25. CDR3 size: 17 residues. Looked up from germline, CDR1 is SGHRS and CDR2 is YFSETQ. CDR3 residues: CASSPETGQLRGAVGFF. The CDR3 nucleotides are TGCGCCAGCAGCCCGGAAACGGGACAGTTGCGCGGGGCTGTTGGTTTCTTT.

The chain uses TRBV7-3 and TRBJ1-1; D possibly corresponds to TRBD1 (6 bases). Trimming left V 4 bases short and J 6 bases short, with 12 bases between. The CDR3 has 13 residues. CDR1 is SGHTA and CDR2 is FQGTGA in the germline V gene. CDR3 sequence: CASSSQQGSEAFF. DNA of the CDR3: TGTGCCAGCAGCTCACAACAGGGCTCTGAAGCTTTCTTT.

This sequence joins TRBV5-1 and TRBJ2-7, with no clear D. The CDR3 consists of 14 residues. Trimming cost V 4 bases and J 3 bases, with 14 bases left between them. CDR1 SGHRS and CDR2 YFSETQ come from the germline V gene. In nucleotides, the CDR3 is TGCGCCAGCAGCCCCGTGGGCCAGGACTACGAGCAGTACTTC. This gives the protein CASSPVGQDYEQYF.

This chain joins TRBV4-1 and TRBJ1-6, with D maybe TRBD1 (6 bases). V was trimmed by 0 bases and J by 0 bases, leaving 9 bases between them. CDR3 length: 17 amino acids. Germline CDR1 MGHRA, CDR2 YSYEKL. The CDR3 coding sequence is TGCGCCAGCAGCCAAGATCAGGGGAGCTCCTATAATTCACCCCTCCACTTT. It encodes CASSQDQGSSYNSPLHF.

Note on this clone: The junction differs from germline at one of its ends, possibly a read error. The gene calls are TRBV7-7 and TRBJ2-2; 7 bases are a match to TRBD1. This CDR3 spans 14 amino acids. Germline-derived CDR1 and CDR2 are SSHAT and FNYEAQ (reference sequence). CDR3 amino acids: CASSLGTGAGELFF. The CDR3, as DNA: TGTGCTAGCAGCTTGGGAACAGGGGCCGGGGAGCTGTTTTTT. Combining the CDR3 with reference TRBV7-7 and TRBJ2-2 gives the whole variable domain GAGVSQSPRYKVTKRGQDVTLRCDPISSHATLYWYQQALGQGPEFLTYFNYEAQPDKSGLPSDRFSAERPEGSISTLTIQRTEQRDSAMYRCASSLGTGAGELFFGEGSRLTVL.

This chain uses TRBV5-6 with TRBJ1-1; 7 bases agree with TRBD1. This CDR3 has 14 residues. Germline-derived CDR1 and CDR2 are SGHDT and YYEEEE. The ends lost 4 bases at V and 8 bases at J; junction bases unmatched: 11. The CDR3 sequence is CASSLRRQGSEAFF. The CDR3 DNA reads TGTGCCAGCAGCCTGAGAAGACAGGGATCCGAAGCTTTCTTT.

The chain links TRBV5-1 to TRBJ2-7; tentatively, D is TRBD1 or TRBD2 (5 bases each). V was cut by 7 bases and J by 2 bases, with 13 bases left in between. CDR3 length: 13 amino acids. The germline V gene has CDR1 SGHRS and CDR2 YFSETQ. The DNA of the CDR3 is TGCGCCAGCGGCGTCACGGGACCCTACGAGCAGTACTTC. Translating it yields CASGVTGPYEQYF.

For the CDR3, the DNA is TGTGCCAGCAGCTTAGGAGGGTCGGACACCATATATTTT. Translated, it gives CASSLGGSDTIYF. The V call is TRBV11-2, the J call TRBJ1-3; D not certain. This CDR3 has 13 residues. V lost 1 base and J lost 8, with 9 bases in between. Germline V lookup: CDR1 SGHAT, CDR2 FQNNGV.

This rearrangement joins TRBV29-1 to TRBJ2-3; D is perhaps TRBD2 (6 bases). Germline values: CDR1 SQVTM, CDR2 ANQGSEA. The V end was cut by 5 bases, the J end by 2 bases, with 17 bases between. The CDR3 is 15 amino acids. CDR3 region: CSVSNGGVITDTQYF. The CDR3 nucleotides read TGCAGCGTTTCAAACGGAGGGGTTATCACAGATACGCAGTATTTT.

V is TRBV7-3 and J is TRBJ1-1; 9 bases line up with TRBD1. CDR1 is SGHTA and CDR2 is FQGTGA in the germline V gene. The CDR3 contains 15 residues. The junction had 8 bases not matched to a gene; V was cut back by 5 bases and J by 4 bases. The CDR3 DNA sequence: TGTGCCAGCAGCCCGAACAGGGGGCGCTTCACTGAAGCTTTCTTT. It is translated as CASSPNRGRFTEAFF. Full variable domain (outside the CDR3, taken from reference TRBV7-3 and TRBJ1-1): GAGVSQTPSNKVTEKGKYVELRCDPISGHTALYWYRQSLGQGPEFLIYFQGTGAADDSGLPNDRFFAVRPEGSVSTLKIQRTERGDSAVYLCASSPNRGRFTEAFFGQGTRLTVV.

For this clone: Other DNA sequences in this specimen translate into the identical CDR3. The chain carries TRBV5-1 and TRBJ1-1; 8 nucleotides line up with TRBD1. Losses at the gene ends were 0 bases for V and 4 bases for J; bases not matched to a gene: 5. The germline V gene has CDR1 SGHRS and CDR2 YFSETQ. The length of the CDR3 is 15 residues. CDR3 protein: CASSLGTGGSTEAFF. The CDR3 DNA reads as TGCGCCAGCAGCTTGGGAACAGGGGGTAGCACTGAAGCTTTCTTT. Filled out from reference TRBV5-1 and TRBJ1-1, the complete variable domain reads KAGVTQTPRYLIKTRGQQVTLSCSPISGHRSVSWYQQTPGQGLQFLFEYFSETQRNKGNFPGRFSGRQFSNSRSEMNVSTLELGDSALYLCASSLGTGGSTEAFFGQGTRLTVV.

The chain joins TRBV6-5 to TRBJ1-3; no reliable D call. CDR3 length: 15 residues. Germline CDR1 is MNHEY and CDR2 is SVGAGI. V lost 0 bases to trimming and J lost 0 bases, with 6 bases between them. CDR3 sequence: CASSYSWYSGNTIYF. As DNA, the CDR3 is TGTGCCAGCAGTTACTCGTGGTACTCTGGAAACACCATATATTTT.

The CDR3 DNA reads as TGCGCCAGCAGTTGGGACAGATACACCGGGGAGCTGTTTTTT. It encodes CASSWDRYTGELFF. This rearrangement joins TRBV10-1 to TRBJ2-2; 7 bases map to TRBD1. The trim removed 5 bases at V and 3 bases at J, leaving 3 bases unmatched. CDR1 is WNHNN, CDR2 SYGVQD, per germline (reference sequence). CDR3 length: 14 residues.

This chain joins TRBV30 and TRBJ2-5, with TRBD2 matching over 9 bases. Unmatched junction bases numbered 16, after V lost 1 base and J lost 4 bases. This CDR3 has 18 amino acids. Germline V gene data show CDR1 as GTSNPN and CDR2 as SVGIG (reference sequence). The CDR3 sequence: CAWSDPGREGLFRETQYF. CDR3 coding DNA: TGTGCCTGGAGTGACCCAGGGCGGGAGGGCCTGTTCCGAGAGACCCAGTACTTC.

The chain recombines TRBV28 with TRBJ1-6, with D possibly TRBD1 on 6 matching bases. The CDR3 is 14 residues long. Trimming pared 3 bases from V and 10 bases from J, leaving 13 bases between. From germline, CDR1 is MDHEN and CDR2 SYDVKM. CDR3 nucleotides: TGTGCCAGCAGTTTGGGGGGGGCAGGGTCACCCCTCCACTTT. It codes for CASSLGGAGSPLHF.

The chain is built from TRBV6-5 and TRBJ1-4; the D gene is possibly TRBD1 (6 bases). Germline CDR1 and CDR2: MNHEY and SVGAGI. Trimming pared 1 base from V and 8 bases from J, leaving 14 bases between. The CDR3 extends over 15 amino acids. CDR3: CASSYLSGVWEKLFF. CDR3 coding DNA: TGTGCCAGCAGTTACTTGTCAGGGGTATGGGAAAAACTGTTTTTT.

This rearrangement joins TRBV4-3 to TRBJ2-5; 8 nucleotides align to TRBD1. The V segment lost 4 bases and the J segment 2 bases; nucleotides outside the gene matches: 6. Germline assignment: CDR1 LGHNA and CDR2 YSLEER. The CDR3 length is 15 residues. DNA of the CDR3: TGCGCCAGCAGCCTTCACGGACAGGGACAAGAGACCCAGTACTTC. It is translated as CASSLHGQGQETQYF.

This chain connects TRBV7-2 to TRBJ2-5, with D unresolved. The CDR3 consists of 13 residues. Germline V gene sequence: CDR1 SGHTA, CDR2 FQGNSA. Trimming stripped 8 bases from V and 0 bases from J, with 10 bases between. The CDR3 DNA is TGTGCCAGCTTGGAACGGGACCAAGAGACCCAGTACTTC. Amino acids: CASLERDQETQYF.

The CDR3 spells CASSVSGTGGTEQYF. The CDR3 coding sequence is TGTGCCAGCAGCGTTTCCGGGACAGGGGGAACCGAGCAGTACTTC. V usage is TRBV7-6 and J usage is TRBJ2-7, with 11 bases matching TRBD1. Germline V gives CDR1 SGHVS, CDR2 FNYEAQ. This CDR3 region has 15 residues. V was clipped by 5 bases and J by 6 bases; unmatched bases: 9. The full variable domain, with the rest looked up from reference TRBV7-6 and TRBJ2-7, is GAGVSQSPRYKVTKRGQDVALRCDPISGHVSLYWYRQALGQGPEFLTYFNYEAQQDKSGLPNDRFSAERPEGSISTLTIQRTEQRDSAMYRCASSVSGTGGTEQYFGPGTRLTVT.

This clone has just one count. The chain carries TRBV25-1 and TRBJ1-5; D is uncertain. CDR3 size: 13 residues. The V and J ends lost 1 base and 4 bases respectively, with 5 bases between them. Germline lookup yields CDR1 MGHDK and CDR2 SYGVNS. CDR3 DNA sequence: TGTGCCAGCAGTGAATTGGGAAATCAGCCCCAGCATTTT. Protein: CASSELGNQPQHF.

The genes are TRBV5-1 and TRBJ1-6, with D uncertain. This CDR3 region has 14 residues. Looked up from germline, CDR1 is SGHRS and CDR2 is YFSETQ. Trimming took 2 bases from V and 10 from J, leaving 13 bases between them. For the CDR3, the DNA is TGCGCCAGCAGCTTATCGGGGTCCCCCTCACCCCTCCACTTT. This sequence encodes CASSLSGSPSPLHF. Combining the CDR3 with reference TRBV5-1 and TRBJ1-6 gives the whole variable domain KAGVTQTPRYLIKTRGQQVTLSCSPISGHRSVSWYQQTPGQGLQFLFEYFSETQRNKGNFPGRFSGRQFSNSRSEMNVSTLELGDSALYLCASSLSGSPSPLHFGNGTRLTVT.

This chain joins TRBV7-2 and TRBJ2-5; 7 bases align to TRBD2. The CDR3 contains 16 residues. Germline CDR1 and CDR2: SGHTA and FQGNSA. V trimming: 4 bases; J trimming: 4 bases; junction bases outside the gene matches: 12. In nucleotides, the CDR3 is TGTGCCAGCAGCTGGGTGAGGGCGGGAGTGGCAGAGACCCAGTACTTC. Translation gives CASSWVRAGVAETQYF.

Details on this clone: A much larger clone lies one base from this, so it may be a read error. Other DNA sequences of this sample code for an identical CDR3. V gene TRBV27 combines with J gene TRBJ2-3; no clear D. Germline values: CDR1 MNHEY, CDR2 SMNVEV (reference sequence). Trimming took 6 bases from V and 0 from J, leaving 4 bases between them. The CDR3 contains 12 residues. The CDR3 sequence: CASSFSTDTQYF. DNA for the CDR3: TGTGCCAGCAGCTTTAGCACAGATACGCAGTATTTT.

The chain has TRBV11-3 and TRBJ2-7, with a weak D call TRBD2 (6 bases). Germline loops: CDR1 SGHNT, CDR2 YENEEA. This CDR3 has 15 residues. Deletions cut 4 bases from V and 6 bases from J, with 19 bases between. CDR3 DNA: TGTGCCAGCAGCTCCACCCCCCGGGAGAGGCGCGAGCAGTACTTC. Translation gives CASSSTPRERREQYF.

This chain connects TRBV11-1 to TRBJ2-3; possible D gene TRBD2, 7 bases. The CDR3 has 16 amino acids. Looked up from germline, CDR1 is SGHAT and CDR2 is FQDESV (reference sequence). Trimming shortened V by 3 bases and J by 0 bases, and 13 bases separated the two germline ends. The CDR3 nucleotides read TGTGCCAGCAGCTTTGGGCGGGGGCCTAGCACAGATACGCAGTATTTT. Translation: CASSFGRGPSTDTQYF.

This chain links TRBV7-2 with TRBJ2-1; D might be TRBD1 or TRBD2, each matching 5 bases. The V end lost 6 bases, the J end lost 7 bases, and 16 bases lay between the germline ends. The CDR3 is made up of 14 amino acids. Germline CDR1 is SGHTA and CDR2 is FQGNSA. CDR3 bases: TGTGCCAGCAGGGATAGGGGTGGGGGAAATGAGCAGTTCTTC. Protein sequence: CASRDRGGGNEQFF.

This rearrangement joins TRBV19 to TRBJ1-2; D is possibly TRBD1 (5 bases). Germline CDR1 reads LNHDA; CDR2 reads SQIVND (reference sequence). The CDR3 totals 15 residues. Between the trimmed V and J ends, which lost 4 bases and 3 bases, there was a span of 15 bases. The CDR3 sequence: CASSNQGLQDYGYTF. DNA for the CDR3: TGTGCCAGTAGTAACCAGGGCCTTCAAGACTATGGCTACACCTTC.